Detailed here is one TCR beta chain. The source of the sample is a study of blood T cell repertoires in COVID-19. The germline V gene has CDR1 SEHNR and CDR2 FQNEAQ (reference sequence). V was shortened by 5 bases and J by 0 bases, with 11 bases between the two germline ends. The CDR3 totals 15 residues. Authors' methods: Reference gene primer amplification gave estimated nucleated cell counts. The table came from immunoSEQ multiplex PCR; TCRdb's copy has only in-frame clones and leaves some out. V, J and clone size derive from that table, while D and trimming were established from the DNA sequence. The sample consists of about 360,000 clones, about 86% of them appearing once.

What was sequenced was peripheral blood. The J gene is TRBJ1-3, the V gene TRBV7-9, with unresolved D. This sequence was found in a woman in her fifties or sixties with COVID-19, enrolled during active disease. CDR3 DNA: TGTGCCAGCAGCCCCACTGGGAGCTCTGGAAACACCATATATTTT. Protein sequence: CASSPTGSSGNTIYF.